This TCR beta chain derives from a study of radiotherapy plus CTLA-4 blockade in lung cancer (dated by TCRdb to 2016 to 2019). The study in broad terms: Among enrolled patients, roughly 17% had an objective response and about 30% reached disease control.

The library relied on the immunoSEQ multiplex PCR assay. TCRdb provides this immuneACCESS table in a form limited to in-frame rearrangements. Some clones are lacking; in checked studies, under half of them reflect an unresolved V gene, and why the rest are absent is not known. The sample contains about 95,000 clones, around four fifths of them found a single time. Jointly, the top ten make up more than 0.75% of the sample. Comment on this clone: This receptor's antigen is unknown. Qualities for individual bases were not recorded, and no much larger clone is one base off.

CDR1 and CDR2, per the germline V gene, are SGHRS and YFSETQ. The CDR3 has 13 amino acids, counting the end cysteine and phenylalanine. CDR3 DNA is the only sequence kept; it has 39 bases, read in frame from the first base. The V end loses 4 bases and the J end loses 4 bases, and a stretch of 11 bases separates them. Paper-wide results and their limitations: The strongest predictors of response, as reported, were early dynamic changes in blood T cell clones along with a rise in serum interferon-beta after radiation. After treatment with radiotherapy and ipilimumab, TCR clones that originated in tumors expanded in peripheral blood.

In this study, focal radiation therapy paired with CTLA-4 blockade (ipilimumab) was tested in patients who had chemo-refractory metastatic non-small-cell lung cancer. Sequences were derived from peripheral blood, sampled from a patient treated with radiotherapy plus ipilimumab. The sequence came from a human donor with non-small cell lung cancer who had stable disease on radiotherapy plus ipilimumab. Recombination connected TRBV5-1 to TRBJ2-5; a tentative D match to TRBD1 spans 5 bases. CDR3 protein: CASSRGTGETQYF. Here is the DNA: TGCGCCAGCAGCCGTGGCACAGGAGAGACCCAGTACTTC.